The 27 T cell receptor beta chains presented below share a single source sample, sequenced in a study of molecular identifiers for immune sequencing clone quantification (dated by TCRdb to the late 2010s). The library was produced with PCR. The instrument given in TCRdb is NextSeq 500. The public sequencing data were trimmed at Q25 with fastp and processed into clonotypes with MiXCR by TCRdb, which kept only in-frame beta chains. Under each unique CDR3 protein, matching rows form one entry showing the most common genes and DNA. This sample is represented by over 550,000 distinct CDR3 sequences; over 25% of them were singletons. The ten largest make up roughly 0.83% of the sample. Material: naive CD8+ T cells from blood, with Jurkat cell RNA spiked in. This specimen's cell subset or site label, per the study, means: FACS-sorted CD8+CD4-CCR7+CD45RA+ naive T cells. These TCRs come from a human donor in good health. Some libraries in this study had Jurkat cell RNA spiked in.

This clonotype occurred many times. This CDR3 is CASSLETSTDTQYF. DNA of the CDR3: TGTGCCAGCAGTTTGGAGACGAGCACAGATACGCAGTATTTT. The genes are TRBV6-5 and TRBJ2-3; no definite D call. The V gene's germline CDR1 is MNHEY and CDR2 SVGAGI. The CDR3 extends over 14 amino acids. The ends were cut back, 4 bases at V and 0 bases at J, with 8 bases in the middle.

This clonotype occurred many times. In DNA form, the CDR3 reads TGCAGTGCTAGAGCTTGGGCGGGAGGGCCCTACGAGCAGTACTTC. Translated, it gives CSARAWAGGPYEQYF. The chain is built from TRBV20-1 and TRBJ2-7, with TRBD2 identical over 9 bases. The CDR3 spans 15 residues. Germline V lookup: CDR1 DFQATT, CDR2 SNEGSKA (reference sequence). V lost 1 base, J lost 2 bases, and 6 bases stayed unmatched.

The rearrangement uses TRBV2 and TRBJ2-1, with 12 nucleotides matching TRBD2. Germline CDR1 is SNHLY and CDR2 is FYNNEI. The CDR3 has 14 residues. The V and J ends lost 4 bases and 8 bases, in that order; junction bases with no gene match: 3. The CDR3 DNA follows: TGTGCCAGCAGTGGGACTAGCGGGGCCTATGAGCAGTTCTTC. It is translated as CASSGTSGAYEQFF.

Worth noting for this clonotype: A much larger clone lies one base from this, so it may be a read error. V is TRBV4-2 and J is TRBJ1-5; D ambiguous. Germline-derived CDR1 and CDR2 are LGHNA and YNFKEQ. V lost 0 bases, J lost 6 bases, and 12 bases lay in between. This CDR3 region has 15 residues. The CDR3 is CASSQELSAGQPQHF. CDR3 bases: TGTGCCAGCAGCCAAGAACTTTCGGCGGGTCAGCCCCAGCATTTT.

This clonotype has a count of ten or more. This chain joins TRBV30 and TRBJ1-5; D remains ambiguous. V was pared by 3 bases and J by 1 base, with 10 bases between. The CDR3 loop spans 14 amino acids. Germline lookup yields CDR1 GTSNPN and CDR2 SVGIG (reference sequence). The CDR3 reads CAWSAGISNQPQHF. CDR3 sequence (DNA): TGTGCCTGGAGCGCCGGGATAAGCAATCAGCCCCAGCATTTT.

The sample holds many counts of this clonotype. This chain links TRBV5-4 with TRBJ2-7, with 8 bases that match TRBD1. The CDR3 spans 14 residues. Trimming took 4 bases from V and 3 from J; bases not matched to a gene: 6. In germline, CDR1 is SGHNT, CDR2 YYREEE (reference sequence). CDR3 sequence reads: CASSTTGEDYEQYF. The CDR3 nucleotides are TGTGCCAGCAGCACGACAGGGGAAGACTACGAGCAGTACTTC.

On this clonotype: A much more abundant neighbour one base away suggests this may be a read error. The V and J genes are TRBV29-1 and TRBJ2-7; D remains ambiguous. Trimming pared 1 base from V and 5 bases from J, leaving 12 bases between. From germline, CDR1 is SQVTM and CDR2 ANQGSEA. The CDR3 is 13 amino acids. In nucleotides, the CDR3 is TGCAGCGTTGAAGGGTCTAGATCCCACGAGCAGTACTTC. Translated, it gives CSVEGSRSHEQYF.

As to this clonotype: Relative to the germline gene, one junction end is altered; a read error may explain this. The chain recombines TRBV3-1 with TRBJ1-1, with D perhaps matching TRBD1 (5 bases). Per the germline V gene, CDR1 is LGHDT and CDR2 is YNNKEL (reference sequence). The CDR3 spans 15 residues. The CDR3 DNA follows: TGTGCCAGCAGCCAAGTCCAGACAGTGAACACCGAAGCTTTCTTT. It encodes CASSQVQTVNTEAFF.

As for this clonotype: This clone may be a read error of a much larger clone one base away. CDR3 coding DNA: TGTGCCAGCAGTCCCGGGCAGGGGGGCGTCACTGAAGCTTTCTTT. It yields the protein CASSPGQGGVTEAFF. The V call is TRBV6-5, the J call TRBJ1-1, with 7 bases matching TRBD1. This CDR3 has 15 residues. The germline V gene encodes CDR1 MNHEY and CDR2 SVGAGI. V was pared by 5 bases and J by 4 bases, with 10 bases of the junction left unmatched.

The rearrangement uses TRBV20-1 and TRBJ2-1, with D tentatively TRBD2 (6 bases). Trimming removed 0 bases from V and 10 bases from J, with 19 bases in between. The V gene's germline CDR1 is DFQATT and CDR2 SNEGSKA (reference sequence). This CDR3 contains 15 residues. The chain's CDR3 is CSAREPGKGLGEQFF. The CDR3 nucleotides read TGCAGTGCTAGAGAGCCGGGCAAGGGACTGGGGGAGCAGTTCTTC.

In the case of this clonotype: A read error may be the cause here, since a much bigger clone is one base away. The rearrangement joins TRBV28 to TRBJ1-1; 7 nucleotides line up with TRBD1. CDR1 MDHEN and CDR2 SYDVKM come from the germline V gene. The CDR3 runs to 15 residues. The CDR3 region has the DNA TGTGCCAGCAGTTTATGGGGGACAGAGGGAACTGAAACTTTCTTT. Translated: CASSLWGTEGTETFF.

This clonotype was counted many times. The V and J genes are TRBV6-6 and TRBJ2-5; D is ambiguous. The ends were cut back, 6 bases at V and 2 bases at J, with 4 bases in the middle. The germline CDR1 and CDR2 sequences are MNHNY and SVGAGI (reference sequence). This CDR3 spans 11 amino acids. The CDR3 protein is CASRQQETQYF. The CDR3 DNA reads TGTGCCAGCAGACAACAAGAGACCCAGTACTTC.

This clonotype was detected a few times. The chain links TRBV6-5 to TRBJ1-1; TRBD1 agrees at 9 bases. This CDR3 contains 15 residues. Germline V gene lookup returns CDR1 MNHEY and CDR2 SVGAGI. V shed 0 bases and J 11 bases; nucleotides not matched to a gene: 10. The CDR3 spells CASSYSRGTGMEAFF. DNA for the CDR3: TGTGCCAGCAGTTACTCTAGGGGGACAGGGATGGAGGCTTTCTTT.

This clonotype was counted between two and nine times. The rearrangement uses TRBV5-6 and TRBJ2-7; D gene uncertain. Germline V gene data show CDR1 as SGHDT and CDR2 as YYEEEE. Trimming took off 1 base at V and 6 bases at J, with 11 bases between the two ends. The CDR3 contains 13 residues. CDR3 nucleotide sequence: TGTGCCAGCAGCTTGTTAAGTAGTGGCGAGCAGTACTTC. Residues: CASSLLSSGEQYF.

This clonotype was seen ten or more times. J is TRBJ2-7 and V is TRBV7-2; TRBD2 is a possible D gene (6 bases). V dropped 5 bases and J dropped 1 base, with 15 bases sitting between them. Per germline, CDR1 SGHTA and CDR2 FQGNSA. This CDR3 region has 15 residues. In nucleotides, the CDR3 is TGTGCCAGCAGCCCTTTTCGGGGGATATCCTACGAGCAGTACTTC. It yields the protein CASSPFRGISYEQYF. Full variable domain (remainder filled in from reference TRBV7-2 and TRBJ2-7): GAGVSQSPSNKVTEKGKDVELRCDPISGHTALYWYRQSLGQGLEFLIYFQGNSAPDKSGLPSDRFSAERTGGSVSTLTIQRTQQEDSAVYLCASSPFRGISYEQYFGPGTRLTVT.

In its sample, this clonotype was seen a few times. V and J are TRBV19 and TRBJ2-7; D is perhaps TRBD1 (6 bases). Germline V gives CDR1 LNHDA, CDR2 SQIVND (reference sequence). The CDR3 loop spans 14 amino acids. Trimming stripped 5 bases from V and 1 base from J, with 12 bases between. CDR3 amino acids: CASSSATGSYEQYF. The DNA for the CDR3 is TGTGCCAGTAGTTCCGCCACAGGGTCCTACGAGCAGTACTTC.

There are many counts of this clonotype. The V gene is TRBV7-8, the J gene TRBJ2-7; D may match TRBD1 or TRBD2 (6 bases each). Germline CDR1 is SGHVS and CDR2 is FQNEAQ. This CDR3 has 15 amino acids. Trimming removed 3 bases at V and 4 bases at J, with 16 bases between. The DNA of the CDR3 is TGTGCCAGCAGCTTTGCCCAGGGGACTTTATACGAGCAGTACTTC. This translates into CASSFAQGTLYEQYF.

This clonotype has only a few counts. The gene calls are TRBV4-1 and TRBJ2-7; D ambiguous. Germline assignment: CDR1 MGHRA and CDR2 YSYEKL. Trimming took 1 base from V and 3 from J, leaving 10 bases between them. This CDR3 has 14 amino acids. The DNA of the CDR3 is TGCGCCAGCAGCCAAGTGAGGCAAGGCTACGAGCAGTACTTC. Translating it yields CASSQVRQGYEQYF.

This rearrangement joins TRBV19 to TRBJ1-1; a weak D match, TRBD1 (5 bases). The CDR3 has 12 amino acids. Trimming pared 3 bases from V and 8 bases from J, leaving 10 bases between. Germline V gene sequence: CDR1 LNHDA, CDR2 SQIVND (reference sequence). The CDR3 is CASSIGAPEAFF. The CDR3 DNA reads TGTGCCAGTAGTATTGGGGCACCAGAAGCTTTCTTT.

In this sample, this clonotype turned up a few times. The chain joins TRBV4-3 to TRBJ2-7, with D uncertain. V lost 0 bases, J lost 0 bases, and 12 bases lay in between. This CDR3 has 16 residues. Germline V gene data show CDR1 as LGHNA and CDR2 as YSLEER. The CDR3 loop reads CASSQDSGLSSYEQYF. The CDR3 region has the DNA TGCGCCAGCAGCCAAGATTCAGGCCTGAGCTCCTACGAGCAGTACTTC.

This clonotype was seen a handful of times. The chain links TRBV9 to TRBJ1-5; D is unresolved. Germline CDR1 SGDLS, CDR2 YYNGEE. This CDR3 is 14 amino acids long. Trimming took off 0 bases at V and 5 bases at J, with 9 bases between the two ends. DNA for the CDR3: TGTGCCAGCAGCGTAGGGACGGAATATCAGCCCCAGCATTTT. Encoded protein: CASSVGTEYQPQHF.

About this clonotype: A much larger clone differs by one base, so this may be a read error. The rearrangement links TRBV4-1 to TRBJ2-3; no reliable D call. The CDR3 is made up of 15 amino acids. Germline values: CDR1 MGHRA, CDR2 YSYEKL. The CDR3 sequence is CASSPNGVSTDTRYF. Here the CDR3 DNA reads TGCGCCAGCAGCCCAAATGGCGTTAGCACAGATACGCGGTATTTT.

As concerns this clonotype: This may come from a read error, since a much larger clone is one base off. The CDR3 sequence: CSVESANTGELLF. The CDR3, as DNA: TGCAGCGTTGAATCGGCGAACACCGGGGAGCTGCTTTTT. The chain links TRBV29-1 to TRBJ2-2; D is possibly TRBD2 (5 bases). The CDR3 totals 13 residues. Germline assignment: CDR1 SQVTM and CDR2 ANQGSEA.

This clonotype has at least ten counts. The DNA for the CDR3 is TGTGCCAGCGGAATTACAGGGGAGAATCAGCCCCAGCATTTT. It specifies CASGITGENQPQHF. The chain links TRBV27 to TRBJ1-5, with 7 bases fitting TRBD1. Germline trimming cut 8 bases from V and 4 bases from J; bases unmatched to any gene: 8. The CDR3 is made up of 14 amino acids. Looked up from germline, CDR1 is MNHEY and CDR2 is SMNVEV (reference sequence).

In its sample, this clonotype was seen many times. The chain recombines TRBV7-9 with TRBJ2-4; D tentatively reads TRBD1 or TRBD2 (5 bases each). V dropped 5 bases and J dropped 8 bases, with 13 bases sitting between them. This CDR3 contains 13 residues. The germline V gene encodes CDR1 SEHNR and CDR2 FQNEAQ (reference sequence). The CDR3 reads CASSPGAGDIQYF. CDR3 sequence (DNA): TGTGCCAGCAGCCCCGGGGCTGGGGACATTCAGTACTTC.

To note about this clonotype: At one of its ends the junction is not consistent with the germline gene, which may arise from a read error. The genes are TRBV12-3 or TRBV12-4 and TRBJ2-7; a weak D match, TRBD1 (6 bases). This CDR3 is 13 amino acids long. CDR3 loop: CARRPGQKYAQYF. The CDR3 coding sequence is TGTGCCCGCCGCCCCGGACAGAAGTACGCGCAGTACTTC.

This clonotype appeared many times. The chain links TRBV30 to TRBJ2-7; D remains ambiguous. Between the trimmed V and J ends, which lost 2 bases and 2 bases, there was a span of 7 bases. Germline V CDR1 and CDR2: GTSNPN, SVGIG (reference sequence). CDR3 length: 12 residues. The CDR3 reads CAWSTGTYEQYF. The CDR3 nucleotides read TGTGCCTGGAGTACTGGAACCTACGAGCAGTACTTC.